These 26 T cell receptor beta chains originate from one sample sequenced in a study of early T cells in non-severe SARS-CoV-2 infection. MiXCR was run by TCRdb on the 5' RACE reads, yielding one entry per CDR3 protein. The repertoire holds 25,000 to 35,000 distinct CDR3 sequences, with 5.4% as singletons. The sequenced material came from whole blood. Source of these receptors: an adult who was a healthcare worker with PCR-confirmed SARS-CoV-2 infection or an uninfected control (not recorded which).

This clonotype has just a few counts. The chain employs TRBV28 and TRBJ2-3; tentative D call: TRBD1 (5 bases). There are 14 residues in the CDR3. V lost 8 bases and J lost 5, with 17 bases in between. Germline CDR1 reads MDHEN; CDR2 reads SYDVKM. The CDR3 protein is CASGTGYPEDTQYF. In DNA form, the CDR3 reads TGTGCCAGCGGAACAGGCTATCCCGAAGATACGCAGTATTTT. Together with reference TRBV28 and TRBJ2-3, the CDR3 gives the full variable domain: DVKVTQSSRYLVKRTGEKVFLECVQDMDHENMFWYRQDPGLGLRLIYFSYDVKMKEKGDIPEGYSVSREKKERFSLILESASTNQTSMYLCASGTGYPEDTQYFGPGTRLTVL.

J is TRBJ2-5 and V is TRBV28, with a possible D match to TRBD2 (5 bases). The germline V gene encodes CDR1 MDHEN and CDR2 SYDVKM. The CDR3 covers 15 residues. V dropped 6 bases and J dropped 0 bases, with 14 bases sitting between them. The CDR3 coding sequence is TGTGCCAGCAGGACCAGCGGCACCGACCAAGAGACCCAGTACTTC. Amino acid sequence: CASRTSGTDQETQYF.

The chain carries TRBV24-1 and TRBJ2-1; 9 positions agree with TRBD2. This CDR3 has 15 amino acids. V was clipped by 8 bases and J by 2 bases; unmatched bases: 6. The germline V gene has CDR1 KGHDR and CDR2 SFDVKD. Here the CDR3 DNA reads TGTGCCACCACCAGTAGCGGGGGAACCTACAATGAGCAGTTCTTC. This sequence encodes CATTSSGGTYNEQFF.

This clonotype came up many times. In DNA form, the CDR3 reads TGTGCCAGCAGCCAAGATCGTCCCACCGGGGAGCTGTTTTTT. Protein: CASSQDRPTGELFF. This chain uses TRBV3-1 with TRBJ2-2; D gene unclear. CDR3 length equals 14 residues. With 0 bases removed from V and 4 bases from J, the gap between germline ends came to 6 bases. Germline CDR1 is LGHDT and CDR2 is YNNKEL (reference sequence).

The rearrangement uses TRBV28 and TRBJ2-7; unclear D gene. The germline gives CDR1 MDHEN, CDR2 SYDVKM. V dropped 6 bases and J dropped 7 bases, with 13 bases sitting between them. The CDR3 is 12 residues long. The CDR3 loop reads CASRTQLREQYF. The CDR3 DNA reads TGTGCCAGCAGGACACAATTGAGAGAGCAGTACTTC.

This clonotype showed up just a few times. The V gene is TRBV5-1, the J gene TRBJ1-2, with no clear D. The CDR3 contains 13 residues. Trimming cost V 4 bases and J 2 bases, with 9 bases left between them. CDR1 SGHRS and CDR2 YFSETQ come from the germline V gene. The CDR3 protein is CASSPAANYGYTF. CDR3 nucleotide sequence: TGCGCCAGCAGCCCGGCCGCCAACTATGGCTACACCTTC.

This clonotype was seen a handful of times. This chain uses TRBV10-2 with TRBJ2-2; the match to TRBD1 covers 9 bases. The CDR3 is 15 residues long. CDR1 WSHSY and CDR2 SAAADI come from the germline V gene. The J segment lost 5 bases and the V segment lost 8 bases, leaving 9 bases of the junction unmatched. CDR3 coding DNA: TGCGCCAGCTCACCGGGACAGGGAAGTACCGGGGAGCTGTTTTTT. It yields the protein CASSPGQGSTGELFF.

This clonotype was detected ten times or more. Here the CDR3 reads CASSYRDGRNTGELFF. CDR3 sequence (DNA): TGTGCCAGCAGCTATAGGGACGGTAGGAACACCGGGGAGCTGTTTTTT. The chain links TRBV13 to TRBJ2-2; D tentatively fits TRBD1 or TRBD2 (5 bases each). The V end was cut by 4 bases, the J end by 1 base, with 13 bases between. CDR3 length: 16 residues. Germline V gene data show CDR1 as PRHDT and CDR2 as FYEKMQ (reference sequence).

The table lists this clonotype with a few counts. The chain recombines TRBV12-3 or TRBV12-4 with TRBJ2-3, with D possibly being TRBD1 (5 bases). This CDR3 has 13 amino acids. The V end lost 3 bases, the J end lost 5 bases, and 9 bases lay between the germline ends. CDR3 region: CASSLIGEDTQYF. The CDR3 bases are TGTGCCAGCAGTTTGATAGGGGAAGATACGCAGTATTTT.

This chain connects TRBV6-5 to TRBJ1-5; D remains unclear. CDR1 MNHEY and CDR2 SVGAGI come from the germline V gene. V shed 0 bases and J shed 5 bases, with 5 bases lying between them. This CDR3 spans 13 amino acids. The CDR3 region is CASSYSPDQPQHF. Here the CDR3 DNA reads TGTGCCAGCAGTTACTCGCCCGATCAGCCCCAGCATTTT.

The DNA of the CDR3 is TGTGCCTGGAGTGTAACAAAAGGACCGCAGTATTTT. Its protein product is CAWSVTKGPQYF. This chain uses TRBV30 with TRBJ2-3; D is unclear. Deletions cut 0 bases from V and 10 bases from J, with 11 bases between. Looked up from germline, CDR1 is GTSNPN and CDR2 is SVGIG (reference sequence). The CDR3 runs to 12 residues.

This clonotype came up many times. This chain connects TRBV28 to TRBJ2-7; the D is unclear. Germline-derived CDR1 and CDR2 are MDHEN and SYDVKM. This CDR3 region has 14 residues. Trimming pared 3 bases from V and 0 bases from J, leaving 9 bases between. Here the CDR3 DNA reads TGTGCCAGCAGTTTGAGAACGAGCTCCTACGAGCAGTACTTC. Protein: CASSLRTSSYEQYF.

The J gene is TRBJ1-6, the V gene TRBV27; 10 nucleotides agree with TRBD1. Germline CDR1 is MNHEY and CDR2 is SMNVEV (reference sequence). This CDR3 comprises 15 residues. V shed 6 bases and J 6 bases; nucleotides not matched to a gene: 5. The CDR3 coding sequence is TGTGCCAGCAGATCGACAGGGGGCGCTAATTCACCCCTCCACTTT. This codes for CASRSTGGANSPLHF.

This clonotype was counted many times. The genes are TRBV24-1 and TRBJ2-1; 15 bases match TRBD2. This CDR3 has 17 residues. Germline V gene data show CDR1 as KGHDR and CDR2 as SFDVKD. With V trimmed by 4 bases and J by 8 bases, 8 bases remained unmatched. CDR3 sequence (DNA): TGTGCCACCAGTGACCGGGGACTAGCGGGAGGAGGCGATGAGCAGTTCTTC. This translates into CATSDRGLAGGGDEQFF.

This clonotype was seen a handful of times. The chain has TRBV11-2 and TRBJ2-3, with D perhaps assigned TRBD1 or TRBD2 (5 bases each). Germline values: CDR1 SGHAT, CDR2 FQNNGV. The CDR3 is 12 residues long. V dropped 4 bases and J dropped 3 bases, with 5 bases sitting between them. The CDR3: CASSWGTDTQYF. The DNA for the CDR3 is TGTGCCAGCAGCTGGGGGACAGATACGCAGTATTTT.

This clonotype occurred many times. The rearrangement links TRBV3-1 to TRBJ1-4, with D hard to call. CDR1 and CDR2 from the germline V gene are LGHDT and YNNKEL (reference sequence). V lost 4 bases, J lost 5 bases, and 8 bases lay in between. The CDR3 is 13 residues long. CDR3 in amino acids: CASSLRLNEKLFF. CDR3 coding DNA: TGTGCCAGCAGCCTCCGGCTCAATGAAAAACTGTTTTTT.

This clonotype has just a few counts. The chain has TRBV18 and TRBJ1-1; D unclear. Deletions cut 2 bases from V and 1 base from J, with 5 bases between. CDR1 KGHSH and CDR2 LQKENI come from the germline V gene. The CDR3 loop spans 13 amino acids. The DNA for the CDR3 is TGTGCCAGCTCACCAGGGCAGAACACTGAAGCTTTCTTT. This codes for CASSPGQNTEAFF.

The chain combines TRBV5-1 with TRBJ1-1, with D tentatively TRBD1 (5 bases). The V end was cut by 0 bases, the J end by 1 base, with 16 bases between. In germline, CDR1 is SGHRS, CDR2 YFSETQ. CDR3 size: 17 residues. Here the CDR3 reads CASSLGYSGTGNTEAFF. CDR3 DNA: TGCGCCAGCAGCTTGGGGTATTCAGGGACGGGGAACACTGAAGCTTTCTTT.

Many counts were recorded for this clonotype. This rearrangement joins TRBV20-1 to TRBJ2-3, with 8 bases aligning to TRBD2. The germline CDR1 and CDR2 sequences are DFQATT and SNEGSKA (reference sequence). Trimming took 2 bases from V and 2 from J; bases not matched to a gene: 6. The CDR3 loop spans 15 amino acids. As DNA, the CDR3 is TGCAGTGCTAGACACACTAGCGGCCACACAGATACGCAGTATTTT. Translated, it gives CSARHTSGHTDTQYF.

There are many counts of this clonotype. The chain couples TRBV12-3 or TRBV12-4 to TRBJ2-7; D is perhaps TRBD2 (5 bases). V dropped 0 bases and J dropped 0 bases, with 9 bases sitting between them. This CDR3 has 15 residues. The CDR3 coding sequence is TGTGCCAGCAGTTTAGCCGTGGCGGGCTCCTACGAGCAGTACTTC. It yields the protein CASSLAVAGSYEQYF.

This clonotype was counted only a few times. The gene calls are TRBV7-6 and TRBJ2-1; 7 nucleotides agree with TRBD2. Germline trimming cut 5 bases from V and 7 bases from J; bases unmatched to any gene: 2. Germline values: CDR1 SGHVS, CDR2 FNYEAQ. The CDR3 length is 12 residues. The CDR3 DNA follows: TGTGCCAGCAGCACGCGGGGGAATGAGCAGTTCTTC. It yields the protein CASSTRGNEQFF.

This clonotype was observed a few times. The V gene is TRBV12-3 or TRBV12-4, the J gene TRBJ2-7; D call uncertain. This CDR3 contains 14 residues. V shed 6 bases and J shed 0 bases, with 12 bases lying between them. The CDR3: CASRDGRSSYEQYF. CDR3 bases: TGTGCCAGCAGGGACGGACGGAGCTCCTACGAGCAGTACTTC.

This clonotype was found many times. The chain recombines TRBV27 with TRBJ1-4; D perhaps matches TRBD1 (6 bases). This CDR3 contains 16 residues. CDR1 MNHEY and CDR2 SMNVEV come from the germline V gene (reference sequence). Deletions cut 5 bases from V and 7 bases from J, with 20 bases between. This CDR3 reads CASSQGTTSIGEKLFF. The CDR3 bases are TGTGCCAGCAGTCAGGGGACAACTAGTATTGGTGAAAAACTGTTTTTT. Looking up the rest from reference TRBV27 and TRBJ1-4 gives the full variable domain: EAQVTQNPRYLITVTGKKLTVTCSQNMNHEYMSWYRQDPGLGLRQIYYSMNVEVTDKGDVPEGYKVSRKEKRNFPLILESPSPNQTSLYFCASSQGTTSIGEKLFFGSGTQLSVL.

By sample share, this clonotype is medium-sized. The V gene is TRBV7-3, the J gene TRBJ2-1; no definite D call. This CDR3 region has 12 residues. V shed 1 base and J shed 10 bases, with 8 bases lying between them. Germline V gene data show CDR1 as SGHTA and CDR2 as FQGTGA. The CDR3 DNA reads TGTGCCAGCAGCTTAAGAGGCGGAGAGCAGTTCTTC. Amino acid sequence: CASSLRGGEQFF.

This clonotype was detected only a few times. The rearrangement links TRBV18 to TRBJ2-7; possible D gene TRBD2, 5 bases. In germline, CDR1 is KGHSH, CDR2 LQKENI. CDR3 length: 13 amino acids. V was clipped by 5 bases and J by 2 bases, with 10 bases between them. The CDR3 bases are TGTGCCAGCTCAGGAGCGGCCGCCTACGAGCAGTACTTC. Translating gives CASSGAAAYEQYF. The variable domain in full, with the rest retrieved from reference TRBV18 and TRBJ2-7, is NAGVMQNPRHLVRRRGQEARLRCSPMKGHSHVYWYRQLPEEGLKFMVYLQKENIIDESGMPKERFSAEFPKEGPSILRIQQVVRGDSAAYFCASSGAAAYEQYFGPGTRLTVT.

This clonotype was recorded at least ten times. V is TRBV28 and J is TRBJ2-1, with D tentatively TRBD2 (5 bases). V was trimmed by 5 bases and J by 5 bases, leaving 16 bases between them. This CDR3 has 15 amino acids. Looked up from germline, CDR1 is MDHEN and CDR2 is SYDVKM. The CDR3 protein is CASSPDYGGHNEQFF. The CDR3 DNA sequence: TGTGCCAGCAGTCCAGACTATGGCGGCCACAATGAGCAGTTCTTC.